These 30 T cell receptor beta chains were sequenced from one sample in a study of OX40 agonist ivuxolimab in advanced cancers. Generated by immunoSEQ multiplex PCR, the TCRdb table keeps only in-frame clones and is missing some. The repertoire consists of roughly 69,000 clones, with around 93% occurring once and the leading ten covering about 4.4%. The sample in question was CD4+ or CD8+ T cells sorted from blood, obtained in a trial of the OX40 agonist ivuxolimab. The receptors stem from an adult with an advanced solid tumor such as melanoma, head and neck, liver or kidney cancer.

As regards this clone: A much more abundant neighbour one base away suggests this may be a read error. This chain joins TRBV7-3 and TRBJ1-1, with D perhaps TRBD1 (5 bases). The ends were cut back, 3 bases at V and 2 bases at J, with 7 bases in the middle. This CDR3 region has 13 residues. CDR1 is SGHTA and CDR2 is FQGTGA in the germline V gene. The CDR3 region is CASSLDTNTEAFF. As DNA, the CDR3 is TGTGCCAGCAGCTTGGACACCAACACTGAAGCTTTCTTT.

The V gene is TRBV21-1, the J gene TRBJ2-5; the table's D call TRBD2 went unverified against the DNA. TRBV21-1 is flagged as a pseudogene. This CDR3 comprises 15 residues. The CDR3: CASSNGRGRQETQYF. The CDR3 DNA reads as TGTGCCAGCAGCAATGGGAGAGGCCGTCAAGAGACCCAGTACTTC.

This chain connects TRBV5-1 to TRBJ1-4, with 7 positions matching TRBD1. V lost 1 base to trimming and J lost 1 base; unmatched junction nucleotides: 7. CDR3 size: 17 residues. The V gene's germline CDR1 is SGHRS and CDR2 YFSETQ. CDR3 protein: CASSLISGQITNEKLFF. CDR3 DNA: TGCGCCAGCAGCTTGATTTCGGGACAGATAACTAATGAAAAACTGTTTTTT.

The chain links TRBV5-1 to TRBJ2-3, with 8 bases aligning to TRBD2. The CDR3 length is 15 residues. The germline V gene has CDR1 SGHRS and CDR2 YFSETQ. V trimming: 3 bases; J trimming: 1 base; junction bases outside the gene matches: 4. CDR3 residues: CASSSHGGGTDTQYF. For the CDR3, the DNA is TGCGCCAGCAGCTCCCACGGGGGGGGCACAGATACGCAGTATTTT.

The chain employs TRBV11-2 and TRBJ2-1; TRBD2 is a possible D gene (6 bases). V shed 1 base and J shed 10 bases, with 14 bases lying between them. This CDR3 has 14 amino acids. Per germline, CDR1 SGHAT and CDR2 FQNNGV. CDR3 protein: CASSLVAGNGEQFF. DNA of the CDR3: TGTGCCAGCAGCTTAGTGGCGGGGAACGGCGAGCAGTTCTTC.

V usage is TRBV27 and J usage is TRBJ2-7, with 7 bases matching TRBD1. Unmatched junction bases numbered 7, after V lost 8 bases and J lost 3 bases. The CDR3 spans 13 residues. The germline gives CDR1 MNHEY, CDR2 SMNVEV (reference sequence). The chain's CDR3 is CASAPGQSYEQYF. For the CDR3, the DNA is TGTGCCAGCGCTCCGGGACAGAGCTACGAGCAGTACTTC.

The chain is built from TRBV27 and TRBJ1-2; 7 bases map to TRBD1. With 3 bases clipped from V and 5 bases from J, the junction kept 6 bases outside the gene matches. Germline CDR1 and CDR2: MNHEY and SMNVEV (reference sequence). CDR3 length: 14 residues. As DNA, the CDR3 is TGTGCCAGCAGTTTCCGGACAGGTCTTTATGGCTACACCTTC. Its translation: CASSFRTGLYGYTF.

This rearrangement joins TRBV14 to TRBJ1-4; D gene unclear. V lost 5 bases to trimming and J lost 7 bases, with 14 bases between them. The CDR3 sequence is 14 residues long. Per the germline V gene, CDR1 is SGHDN and CDR2 is FVKESK. The CDR3 loop is CASSSDNEGEKLFF. Written as DNA, the CDR3 is TGTGCCAGCAGCTCCGACAACGAGGGTGAAAAACTGTTTTTT. Full variable domain (remainder filled in from reference TRBV14 and TRBJ1-4): EAGVTQFPSHSVIEKGQTVTLRCDPISGHDNLYWYRRVMGKEIKFLLHFVKESKQDESGMPNNRFLAERTGGTYSTLKVQPAELEDSGVYFCASSSDNEGEKLFFGSGTQLSVL.

V usage is TRBV10-3 and J usage is TRBJ2-5; D unresolved. Germline V CDR1 and CDR2: ENHRY, SYGVKD. This CDR3 has 14 residues. Trimming took off 2 bases at V and 3 bases at J, with 10 bases between the two ends. Here the CDR3 reads CAISEEVIEETQYF. CDR3 coding DNA: TGTGCCATCAGTGAGGAGGTCATAGAAGAGACCCAGTACTTC.

This rearrangement joins TRBV7-2 to TRBJ1-4; D is possibly TRBD1 (5 bases). The CDR3 runs to 15 residues. V was pared by 1 base and J by 8 bases, with 14 bases between. Germline CDR1 SGHTA, CDR2 FQGNSA. The CDR3 region is CASSLGPGFGEKLFF. Written as DNA, the CDR3 is TGTGCCAGCAGCTTAGGTCCAGGGTTTGGCGAAAAACTGTTTTTT. Based on the CDR3 plus reference TRBV7-2 and TRBJ1-4, the full variable domain is GAGVSQSPSNKVTEKGKDVELRCDPISGHTALYWYRQSLGQGLEFLIYFQGNSAPDKSGLPSDRFSAERTGGSVSTLTIQRTQQEDSAVYLCASSLGPGFGEKLFFGSGTQLSVL.

This clone was observed once. This chain uses TRBV13 with TRBJ2-3; D may be TRBD1 (6 bases). The V end was cut by 0 bases, the J end by 2 bases, with 12 bases between. The CDR3 consists of 16 residues. The germline gives CDR1 PRHDT, CDR2 FYEKMQ (reference sequence). The CDR3: CASSLGLTGLTDTQYF. The CDR3 DNA follows: TGTGCCAGCAGCTTAGGCTTGACAGGACTCACAGATACGCAGTATTTT.

This sequence joins TRBV10-2 and TRBJ2-7, with a tentative D call TRBD2 (5 bases). The germline V gene has CDR1 WSHSY and CDR2 SAAADI. V was cut by 4 bases and J by 3 bases, with 10 bases left in between. CDR3 length equals 13 residues. In nucleotides, the CDR3 is TGCGCCAGCAGTGGAGCGAGGGACTACGAGCAGTACTTC. Its translation is CASSGARDYEQYF.

The chain recombines TRBV13 with TRBJ1-4, with TRBD1 identical over 9 bases. J lost 6 bases, V lost 3 bases, and 5 bases had no gene match. The V gene's germline CDR1 is PRHDT and CDR2 FYEKMQ (reference sequence). This CDR3 is 15 amino acids long. The CDR3 DNA is TGTGCCAGCAGCTTGCAGGGACAGGGTTATGAAAAACTGTTTTTT. Translation gives CASSLQGQGYEKLFF.

The rearrangement joins TRBV9 to TRBJ2-1; weak D call: TRBD2 (5 bases). Germline lookup yields CDR1 SGDLS and CDR2 YYNGEE. CDR3 length: 15 amino acids. V was cut by 4 bases and J by 7 bases, with 18 bases left in between. CDR3 loop: CASSLIAGETNEQFF. The CDR3 DNA sequence: TGTGCCAGCAGCTTAATCGCCGGGGAGACGAATGAGCAGTTCTTC.

The chain uses TRBV7-9 and TRBJ2-1; the match to TRBD2 covers 10 bases. The germline V gene encodes CDR1 SEHNR and CDR2 FQNEAQ (reference sequence). J gave up 6 bases and V 11 bases, and 7 bases lay outside the gene matches. There are 13 residues in the CDR3. CDR3 DNA: TGTGCCGGCGCTAGCGGGGGAGTCAATGAGCAGTTCTTC. Amino acids: CAGASGGVNEQFF.

V is TRBV5-5 and J is TRBJ1-1; D gene ambiguous. Trimming took 3 bases from V and 2 from J, leaving 14 bases between them. Germline CDR1 is SGHKS and CDR2 is YYEKEE (reference sequence). The length of the CDR3 is 15 residues. CDR3: CASSSEWFPNTEAFF. The CDR3 DNA reads as TGTGCCAGCAGCTCGGAGTGGTTCCCTAACACTGAAGCTTTCTTT.

This clone was found a few times. The rearrangement uses TRBV28 and TRBJ2-1, with no clear D. The V gene's germline CDR1 is MDHEN and CDR2 SYDVKM. The CDR3 has 11 amino acids. V was cut by 5 bases and J by 5 bases, with 4 bases left in between. The CDR3 nucleotides are TGTGCCAGCAGTATCGACAATGAGCAGTTCTTC. This sequence encodes CASSIDNEQFF. Together with reference TRBV28 and TRBJ2-1, the CDR3 gives the full variable domain: DVKVTQSSRYLVKRTGEKVFLECVQDMDHENMFWYRQDPGLGLRLIYFSYDVKMKEKGDIPEGYSVSREKKERFSLILESASTNQTSMYLCASSIDNEQFFGPGTRLTVL.

CDR3 in DNA: TGTGCCAGCAGCAAAACAACCAGCACAGATACGCAGTATTTT. As protein: CASSKTTSTDTQYF. The V call is TRBV11-2, the J call TRBJ2-3, with D hard to call. V dropped 5 bases and J dropped 0 bases, with 9 bases sitting between them. This CDR3 is built from 14 residues. Germline V gene data show CDR1 as SGHAT and CDR2 as FQNNGV.

This clone was found a few times. V is TRBV29-1 and J is TRBJ2-1, with 11 bases fitting TRBD2. V was pared by 3 bases and J by 2 bases, with 12 bases of the junction left unmatched. CDR1 is SQVTM, CDR2 ANQGSEA, per germline. The CDR3 has 18 residues. The CDR3 sequence: CSVDNIPGLAAAYNEQFF. The CDR3, as DNA: TGCAGCGTTGACAATATACCGGGACTAGCGGCGGCCTACAATGAGCAGTTCTTC.

The gene calls are TRBV7-9 and TRBJ1-1; D unresolved. The V gene's germline CDR1 is SEHNR and CDR2 FQNEAQ (reference sequence). The CDR3 runs to 17 residues. With 5 bases removed from V and 4 bases from J, the gap between germline ends came to 23 bases. CDR3 region: CASSPPRTESRGTEAFF. The CDR3 DNA is TGTGCCAGCAGCCCTCCTCGGACGGAGTCGCGGGGCACTGAAGCTTTCTTT.

This rearrangement joins TRBV27 to TRBJ2-7, with TRBD2 matching over 12 bases. Germline lookup yields CDR1 MNHEY and CDR2 SMNVEV (reference sequence). The junction had 5 bases not matched to a gene; V was cut back by 5 bases and J by 6 bases. This CDR3 is 14 amino acids long. The CDR3 nucleotides read TGTGCCAGCAGTCCGGGACTAGCGGGCACCGAGCAGTACTTC. It is translated as CASSPGLAGTEQYF.

This clone was seen only once. CDR3 protein: CASSEVAGGGNEQFF. The CDR3, as DNA: TGTGCCAGCAGCGAGGTAGCGGGGGGCGGGAATGAGCAGTTCTTC. The rearrangement uses TRBV28 and TRBJ2-1, with 10 bases aligning to TRBD2. Germline V lookup: CDR1 MDHEN, CDR2 SYDVKM. V gave up 6 bases and J gave up 7 bases; unmatched junction bases: 9. This CDR3 is 15 amino acids long.

This clone has just one count. The chain carries TRBV7-8 and TRBJ2-3; no clear D. Germline values: CDR1 SGHVS, CDR2 FQNEAQ. The CDR3 spans 13 residues. V lost 1 base, J lost 4 bases, and 6 bases lay in between. The CDR3 coding sequence is TGTGCCAGCAGCTTAGTCTCTCCAGATACGCAGTATTTT. Translating it yields CASSLVSPDTQYF.

V usage is TRBV6-5 and J usage is TRBJ1-2; a weak D match, TRBD1 (5 bases). The germline gives CDR1 MNHEY, CDR2 SVGAGI. CDR3 length: 15 residues. The V gene lost 1 base and the J gene lost 6 bases, with 15 bases spanning the gap. CDR3: CASSYYGTGGNGYTF. Here the CDR3 DNA reads TGTGCCAGCAGTTACTATGGGACGGGCGGAAATGGCTACACCTTC.

In this sample, this clone turned up once. The rearrangement uses TRBV28 and TRBJ2-3; 7 nucleotides agree with TRBD1. Germline assignment: CDR1 MDHEN and CDR2 SYDVKM. J was trimmed by 5 bases and V by 8 bases; bases with no gene match: 10. The CDR3 is 14 amino acids. CDR3 sequence reads: CASAATGSKDTQYF. The CDR3 nucleotides read TGTGCCAGCGCGGCGACAGGGTCGAAAGATACGCAGTATTTT.

The rearrangement uses TRBV28 and TRBJ2-3; 15 nucleotides match TRBD2. The CDR3 runs 18 residues. Trimming cost V 4 bases and J 6 bases; bases outside gene matches: 11. The germline gives CDR1 MDHEN, CDR2 SYDVKM. Here the CDR3 DNA reads TGTGCCAGCAGTTCGCTATGGACTAGCGGGGGGGCCGTTGATACGCAGTATTTT. Its protein product is CASSSLWTSGGAVDTQYF.

This clone was seen a single time. This chain links TRBV6-4 with TRBJ2-7; D remains unclear. Trimming pared 3 bases from V and 1 base from J, leaving 13 bases between. The CDR3 extends over 15 amino acids. CDR1 is MRHNA, CDR2 SNTAGT, per germline. CDR3 protein: CASSEPEAPSYEQYF. The CDR3 nucleotides read TGTGCCAGCAGTGAACCTGAGGCACCGTCCTACGAGCAGTACTTC.

For the CDR3, the DNA is TGTGCCAGTAGCCCTATTATCCCCCCAGATACGCAGTATTTT. Protein product: CASSPIIPPDTQYF. The V and J genes are TRBV19 and TRBJ2-3; unclear D gene. V lost 6 bases and J 4 bases, leaving 14 bases between the germline ends. The CDR3 consists of 14 residues. Germline V gene sequence: CDR1 LNHDA, CDR2 SQIVND (reference sequence).

The chain has TRBV7-2 and TRBJ2-5; D gene unclear. Germline CDR1 reads SGHTA; CDR2 reads FQGNSA. Trimming stripped 2 bases from V and 1 base from J, with 17 bases between. This CDR3 has 17 residues. CDR3: CASSLPLQTATQETQYF. In nucleotides, the CDR3 is TGTGCCAGCAGCTTACCGCTCCAGACGGCCACCCAAGAGACCCAGTACTTC.

J is TRBJ1-2 and V is TRBV7-9, with D perhaps TRBD1 (5 bases). V was shortened by 4 bases and J by 3 bases, with 9 bases between the two germline ends. Looked up from germline, CDR1 is SEHNR and CDR2 is FQNEAQ (reference sequence). This CDR3 is built from 13 residues. CDR3 nucleotide sequence: TGTGCCAGCAGCTCAGACAGATACTATGGCTACACCTTC. Its protein is CASSSDRYYGYTF.